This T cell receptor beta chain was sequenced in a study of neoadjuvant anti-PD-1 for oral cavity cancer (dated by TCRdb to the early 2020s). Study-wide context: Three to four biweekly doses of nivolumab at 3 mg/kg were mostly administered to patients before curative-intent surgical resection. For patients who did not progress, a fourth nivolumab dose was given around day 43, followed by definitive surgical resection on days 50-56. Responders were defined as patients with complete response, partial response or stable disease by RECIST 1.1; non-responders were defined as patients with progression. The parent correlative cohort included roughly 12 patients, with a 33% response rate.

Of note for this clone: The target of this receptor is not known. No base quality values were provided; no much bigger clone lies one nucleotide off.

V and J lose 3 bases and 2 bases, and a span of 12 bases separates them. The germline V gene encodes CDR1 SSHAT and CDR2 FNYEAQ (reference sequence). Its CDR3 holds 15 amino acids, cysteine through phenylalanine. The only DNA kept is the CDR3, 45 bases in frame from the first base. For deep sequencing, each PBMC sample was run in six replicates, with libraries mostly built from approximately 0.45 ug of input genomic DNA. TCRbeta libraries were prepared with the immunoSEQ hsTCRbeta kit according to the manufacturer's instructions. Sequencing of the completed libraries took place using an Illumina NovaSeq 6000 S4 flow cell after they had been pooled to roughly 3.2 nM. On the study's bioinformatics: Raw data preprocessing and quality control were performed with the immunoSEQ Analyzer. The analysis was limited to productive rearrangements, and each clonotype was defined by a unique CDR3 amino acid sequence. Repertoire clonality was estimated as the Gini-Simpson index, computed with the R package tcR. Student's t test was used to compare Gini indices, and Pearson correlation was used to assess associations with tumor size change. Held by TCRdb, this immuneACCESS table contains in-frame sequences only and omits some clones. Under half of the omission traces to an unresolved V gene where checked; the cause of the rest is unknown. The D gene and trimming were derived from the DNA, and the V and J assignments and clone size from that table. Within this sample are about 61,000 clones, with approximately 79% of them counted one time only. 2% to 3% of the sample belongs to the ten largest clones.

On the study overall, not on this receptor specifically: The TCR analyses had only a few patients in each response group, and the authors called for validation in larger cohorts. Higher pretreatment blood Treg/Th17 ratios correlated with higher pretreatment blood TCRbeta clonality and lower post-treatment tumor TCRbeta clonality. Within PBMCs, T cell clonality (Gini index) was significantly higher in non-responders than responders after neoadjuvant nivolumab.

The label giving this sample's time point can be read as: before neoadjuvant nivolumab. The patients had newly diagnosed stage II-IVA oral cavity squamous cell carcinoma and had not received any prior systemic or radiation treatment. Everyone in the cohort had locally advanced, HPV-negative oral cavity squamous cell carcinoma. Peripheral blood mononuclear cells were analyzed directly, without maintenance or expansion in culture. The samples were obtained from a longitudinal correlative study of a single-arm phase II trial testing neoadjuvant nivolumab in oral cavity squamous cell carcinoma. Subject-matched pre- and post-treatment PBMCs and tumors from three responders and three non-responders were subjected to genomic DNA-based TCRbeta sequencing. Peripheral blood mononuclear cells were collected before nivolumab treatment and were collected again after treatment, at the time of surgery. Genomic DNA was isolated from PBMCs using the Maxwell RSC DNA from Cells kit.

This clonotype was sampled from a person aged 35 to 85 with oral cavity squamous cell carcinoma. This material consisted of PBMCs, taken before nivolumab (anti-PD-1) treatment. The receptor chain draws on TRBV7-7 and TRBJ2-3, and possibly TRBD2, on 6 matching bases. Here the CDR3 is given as CASSLRAGPTDTQYF. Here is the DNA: TGTGCCAGCAGCTTGCGAGCGGGCCCCACAGATACGCAGTATTTT.